Below, 17 T cell receptor beta chains from the same sample are listed, as sequenced in a study of T-cell reconstitution after alpha-beta-depleted transplantation in children. The TCRbeta library incorporated unique molecular identifiers. MiXCR, applied by TCRdb to the PCR reads, yields one record per CDR3 protein. The sample consists of approximately 210,000 distinct CDR3 sequences, roughly 18% of them appearing once. The material was PBMCs, mostly from graft donor cells, obtained 360 days after TCRalphabeta/CD19-depleted stem cell transplant. These receptor sequences come from a male patient between 2 and 10 years old who had a stem cell transplant for acute lymphoblastic leukemia, so the T cells may come from the graft donor.

This clonotype was recorded many times. The chain couples TRBV25-1 to TRBJ2-5; D may correspond to TRBD1 or TRBD2 (6 bases each). V shed 2 bases and J shed 3 bases, with 10 bases lying between them. In germline, CDR1 is MGHDK, CDR2 SYGVNS. This CDR3 contains 14 residues. Here the CDR3 DNA reads TGTGCCAGCAGTGAAGGGGGGCTGGAAGAGACCCAGTACTTC. Encoded protein: CASSEGGLEETQYF.

V is TRBV28 and J is TRBJ2-3, with 9 bases that match TRBD2. This CDR3 region has 15 residues. Per the germline V gene, CDR1 is MDHEN and CDR2 is SYDVKM. The ends lost 7 bases at V and 0 bases at J; junction bases unmatched: 5. CDR3 loop: CASIASGTSTDTQYF. In DNA form, the CDR3 reads TGTGCCAGCATCGCTAGCGGGACTAGCACAGATACGCAGTATTTT.

The chain links TRBV7-3 to TRBJ2-2, with D possibly being TRBD2 (5 bases). V was clipped by 1 base and J by 7 bases, with 10 bases between them. The germline V gene has CDR1 SGHTA and CDR2 FQGTGA. CDR3 length: 14 residues. The CDR3 region is CASSLNPGIGELFF. CDR3 DNA: TGTGCCAGCAGCTTAAATCCCGGGATCGGGGAGCTGTTTTTT.

This clonotype was counted only a few times. The rearrangement joins TRBV7-2 to TRBJ1-1; no reliable D call. CDR1 is SGHTA and CDR2 is FQGNSA in the germline V gene. Trimming took off 5 bases at V and 3 bases at J, with 4 bases between the two ends. This CDR3 contains 11 residues. The CDR3 coding sequence is TGTGCCAGCAGCCCCTACACTGAAGCTTTCTTT. It yields the protein CASSPYTEAFF.

The table lists this clonotype with a few counts. This chain connects TRBV5-1 to TRBJ1-4, with D unresolved. The CDR3 covers 13 residues. V lost 2 bases and J lost 6, with 8 bases in between. Germline V CDR1 and CDR2: SGHRS, YFSETQ. CDR3 region: CASSLTEDEKLFF. In DNA, the CDR3 is TGCGCCAGCAGCTTAACGGAGGATGAAAAACTGTTTTTT.

This rearrangement joins TRBV12-3 or TRBV12-4 to TRBJ2-1, with unresolved D. Trimming left V 6 bases short and J 7 bases short, with 19 bases between. The CDR3 consists of 15 residues. The CDR3 loop is CASSPWGRLSNEQFF. CDR3 coding DNA: TGTGCCAGCAGCCCGTGGGGTCGCCTGAGTAATGAGCAGTTCTTC.

V usage is TRBV20-1 and J usage is TRBJ2-1; 7 positions match TRBD2. V gave up 7 bases and J gave up 0 bases; unmatched junction bases: 6. The germline CDR1 and CDR2 sequences are DFQATT and SNEGSKA (reference sequence). The CDR3 spans 14 residues. The chain's CDR3 is CSVGGGSSYNEQFF. As DNA, the CDR3 is TGCAGTGTTGGGGGAGGGAGCTCCTACAATGAGCAGTTCTTC.

This clonotype was seen a few times. The chain joins TRBV7-9 to TRBJ2-7; D call uncertain. CDR3 size: 12 residues. The germline V gene has CDR1 SEHNR and CDR2 FQNEAQ (reference sequence). The ends were cut back, 3 bases at V and 3 bases at J, with 6 bases in the middle. CDR3 in amino acids: CASSLAVYEQYF. For the CDR3, the DNA is TGTGCCAGCAGCTTGGCTGTCTACGAGCAGTACTTC.

This clonotype was picked up a small number of times. The rearrangement uses TRBV11-1 and TRBJ2-2; 10 bases are shared with TRBD2. There are 20 residues in the CDR3. The V segment lost 2 bases and the J segment 2 bases; nucleotides outside the gene matches: 14. CDR1 SGHAT and CDR2 FQDESV come from the germline V gene (reference sequence). CDR3 protein: CASSLMLRIGLAANTGELFF. In nucleotides, the CDR3 is TGTGCCAGCAGCTTAATGTTGCGTATAGGACTAGCGGCTAACACCGGGGAGCTGTTTTTT.

The chain employs TRBV11-2 and TRBJ1-5, with unresolved D. This CDR3 region has 15 residues. CDR1 and CDR2 from the germline V gene are SGHAT and FQNNGV. V was pared by 0 bases and J by 1 base, with 7 bases between. The CDR3 region is CASSLETGSNQPQHF. As DNA, the CDR3 is TGTGCCAGCAGCTTAGAAACGGGGAGCAATCAGCCCCAGCATTTT.

This clonotype was observed once. The rearrangement joins TRBV27 to TRBJ1-5; D is unclear. Looked up from germline, CDR1 is MNHEY and CDR2 is SMNVEV (reference sequence). The CDR3 has 12 residues. Between the trimmed V and J ends, which lost 5 bases and 3 bases, there was a span of 5 bases. The CDR3 region has the DNA TGTGCCAGCAGTCCAAACAATCAGCCCCAGCATTTT. Amino acids: CASSPNNQPQHF.

This clonotype came up many times. J is TRBJ2-3 and V is TRBV5-1, with TRBD2 as a possible D gene (5 bases). CDR1 is SGHRS and CDR2 is YFSETQ in the germline V gene. CDR3 length equals 13 residues. Trimming shortened V by 3 bases and J by 4 bases, and 9 bases separated the two germline ends. Here the CDR3 reads CASSSTRADTQYF. As DNA, the CDR3 is TGCGCCAGCAGCTCTACTAGAGCAGATACGCAGTATTTT.

This clonotype was counted between two and nine times. The V and J genes are TRBV4-1 and TRBJ2-6, with TRBD1 as a possible D gene (5 bases). The V end was cut by 5 bases, the J end by 4 bases, with 15 bases between. The CDR3 length is 16 residues. Per germline, CDR1 MGHRA and CDR2 YSYEKL. The CDR3, as DNA: TGCGCCAGCAGCTCAAGGGGTAACCTAGGGGCCAACGTCCTGACTTTC. Protein: CASSSRGNLGANVLTF.

A few counts support this clonotype. This sequence joins TRBV27 and TRBJ2-7, with D perhaps matching TRBD2 (6 bases). The CDR3 is made up of 11 amino acids. Trimming removed 7 bases at V and 5 bases at J, with 9 bases between. Germline V gene sequence: CDR1 MNHEY, CDR2 SMNVEV (reference sequence). The CDR3 spells CASKGGDEQYF. DNA of the CDR3: TGTGCCAGCAAAGGAGGGGACGAGCAGTACTTC.

In its sample, this clonotype was seen many times. The V and J genes are TRBV6-4 and TRBJ2-1; D unclear. The CDR3 sequence is 16 residues long. V dropped 0 bases and J dropped 4 bases, with 13 bases sitting between them. From germline, CDR1 is MRHNA and CDR2 SNTAGT. The CDR3 region has the DNA TGTGCCAGCAGTGACTCGTTAGGGTCTAGGTACAATGAGCAGTTCTTC. As protein: CASSDSLGSRYNEQFF.

This clonotype was seen ten or more times. The rearrangement uses TRBV19 and TRBJ2-1, with 8 bases that match TRBD2. CDR3 size: 17 residues. J was trimmed by 2 bases and V by 0 bases; bases with no gene match: 6. Looked up from germline, CDR1 is LNHDA and CDR2 is SQIVND (reference sequence). The CDR3 sequence: CASSIDSLAGTYNEQFF. For the CDR3, the DNA is TGTGCCAGTAGTATAGACTCCCTAGCGGGCACCTACAATGAGCAGTTCTTC.

This clonotype was counted ten times or more. The chain combines TRBV12-3 or TRBV12-4 with TRBJ1-1; D is perhaps TRBD1 (6 bases). V was trimmed by 4 bases and J by 5 bases, leaving 14 bases between them. The CDR3 has 14 residues. The DNA of the CDR3 is TGTGCCAGCAGTTCCTCCGACAGGCCGACTGAAGCTTTCTTT. Amino acid sequence: CASSSSDRPTEAFF.